This T cell receptor (beta chain) derives from a study of molecular identifiers for immune sequencing clone quantification. This clonotype has a count of ten or more. The CDR3 is 16 amino acids. In germline, CDR1 is MNHNS, CDR2 SASEGT. The germline V and J ends were trimmed by 3 bases and 4 bases, with 19 bases remaining between them. TCRdb called the PCR reads again in MiXCR, with one record for every CDR3 protein. The sample has 350,000 or so distinct CDR3 sequences; 20% to 25% are singletons. The chain recombines TRBV6-1 with TRBJ2-7; a weak D match, TRBD1 (6 bases). The receptor was derived from a human donor in good health. Some libraries in this study had Jurkat cell RNA spiked in. Material: naive CD8+ T cells from blood, with Jurkat cell RNA spiked in. Subset in this sample: FACS-sorted CD8+CD4-CCR7+CD45RA+ naive T cells. As DNA, the CDR3 is TGTGCCAGCAGTGATCGATATACAGGGATAAGGTACGAGCAGTACTTC. Its protein product is CASSDRYTGIRYEQYF.